Described below is a single T cell receptor beta chain sequence and its context. The sample is drawn from a study of identical twins. V was cut by 7 bases and J by 0 bases, with 16 bases left in between. The CDR3 is 17 amino acids. Germline-derived CDR1 and CDR2 are MNHEY and SVGEGT. All donors were healthy Caucasians. From the 5' RACE reads, TCRdb called clonotypes with MiXCR, one entry per CDR3 protein. The sample includes about 920,000 distinct CDR3 sequences, around an eighth of them seen just once. This same sample was also taken into another study, of yellow fever vaccine responses in identical twins. As that report states: After vaccination, twins' T cell response reportedly seemed partly convergent, partly personalized.

The TCR originated in a woman aged 18-29 years in good health. The sample comprised PBMCs. This rearrangement joins TRBV6-2 or TRBV6-3 to TRBJ2-6; D is perhaps TRBD2 (6 bases). The CDR3 DNA reads as TGTGCCAGCACCCCCGGGACTTGGAGCTCTGGGGCCAACGTCCTGACTTTC. Protein product: CASTPGTWSSGANVLTF.